These 28 T cell receptor beta chains were all obtained from the same sample, sequenced in a study of blood T cell repertoires in COVID-19. Assay used: immunoSEQ multiplex PCR; TCRdb lists only in-frame clones, some missing. Among 150,000 or so clones listed, about 90% were seen once. The sequenced sample consisted of peripheral blood. The receptors come from a human donor in a cohort sampled during active COVID-19.

V is TRBV7-9 and J is TRBJ2-1; a possible D gene is TRBD2 (5 bases). In germline, CDR1 is SEHNR, CDR2 FQNEAQ (reference sequence). The CDR3 extends over 15 amino acids. The V gene lost 4 bases and the J gene lost 4 bases, with 14 bases spanning the gap. This CDR3 is CASSSASLSYNEQFF. The DNA for the CDR3 is TGTGCCAGCAGCTCAGCTAGCTTGTCTTACAATGAGCAGTTCTTC.

This clone appeared once. In DNA, the CDR3 is TGTGCCAGCAGTTTACGCTTGTCCACAGGGGGCTATGGCTACACCTTC. This gives the protein CASSLRLSTGGYGYTF. The chain links TRBV27 to TRBJ1-2, with TRBD1 identical over 8 bases. The germline V gene has CDR1 MNHEY and CDR2 SMNVEV (reference sequence). V trimming: 2 bases; J trimming: 4 bases; junction bases outside the gene matches: 9. This CDR3 is built from 16 residues.

V usage is TRBV24-1 and J usage is TRBJ2-7, with D possibly matching TRBD1 (6 bases). Per germline, CDR1 KGHDR and CDR2 SFDVKD. The V and J ends lost 2 bases and 4 bases respectively, with 14 bases between them. The CDR3 length is 15 residues. The CDR3 sequence: CATSDSSGQIYEQYF. The CDR3 DNA reads as TGTGCCACCAGTGATTCCTCGGGACAAATATACGAGCAGTACTTC.

The chain carries TRBV7-2 and TRBJ2-5; 8 nucleotides match TRBD1. The V and J ends lost 6 bases and 4 bases, in that order; junction bases with no gene match: 7. The CDR3 extends over 14 amino acids. Germline assignment: CDR1 SGHTA and CDR2 FQGNSA. CDR3 nucleotide sequence: TGTGCCAGCAGTCACCGGACAGGGTTAGAGACCCAGTACTTC. Amino acid sequence: CASSHRTGLETQYF.

The gene calls are TRBV10-3 and TRBJ2-5, with 11 positions matching TRBD2. There are 16 residues in the CDR3. Germline trimming cut 3 bases from V and 5 bases from J; bases unmatched to any gene: 8. From germline, CDR1 is ENHRY and CDR2 SYGVKD. CDR3 sequence (DNA): TGTGCCATCAGTGAAAGGCTAGCGGGGGGCGAGGAGACCCAGTACTTC. Protein: CAISERLAGGEETQYF.

The chain is built from TRBV7-3 and TRBJ2-2; 8 bases line up with TRBD1. This CDR3 contains 17 residues. Looked up from germline, CDR1 is SGHTA and CDR2 is FQGTGA. The J segment lost 3 bases and the V segment lost 5 bases, leaving 11 bases of the junction unmatched. The CDR3 is CASSPTGTGADTGELFF. For the CDR3, the DNA is TGTGCCAGCAGCCCAACCGGGACAGGCGCGGACACCGGGGAGCTGTTTTTT.

This clone was found once. V usage is TRBV7-6 and J usage is TRBJ1-3, with D uncertain. Trimming shortened V by 5 bases and J by 7 bases, and 15 bases separated the two germline ends. The CDR3 loop spans 14 amino acids. Germline loops: CDR1 SGHVS, CDR2 FNYEAQ. CDR3 region: CASSLRTPGNTIYF. The CDR3 bases are TGTGCCAGCAGCCTAAGGACCCCGGGGAACACCATATATTTT.

The V gene is TRBV5-8, the J gene TRBJ1-5; D not certain. CDR3 size: 14 residues. CDR1 and CDR2 from the germline V gene are SGHTS and YDEGEE. The ends were cut back, 4 bases at V and 4 bases at J, with 12 bases in the middle. CDR3 sequence reads: CASSPPPTNQPQHF. CDR3 nucleotide sequence: TGTGCCAGCAGCCCGCCCCCGACAAATCAGCCCCAGCATTTT.

V and J are TRBV3-1 (or the pseudogene TRBV3-2) and TRBJ2-1; D is unclear. CDR1 is LGHDT and CDR2 is YNNKEL in the germline V gene (reference sequence). The CDR3 runs 15 residues. V lost 2 bases to trimming and J lost 0 bases, with 8 bases between them. CDR3 DNA: TGTGCCAGCAGCCAATTGCGGAGCTCCTACAATGAGCAGTTCTTC. Residues: CASSQLRSSYNEQFF.

This clone showed up just once. This chain uses TRBV15 with TRBJ1-2, with 7 bases that match TRBD1. Trimming removed 0 bases from V and 12 bases from J; junction bases left unmatched: 22. Germline CDR1 and CDR2: LNHNV and YYDKDF (reference sequence). The CDR3 loop spans 18 amino acids. CDR3 residues: CATSRDEGGGRAPRLDTF. The CDR3 DNA reads as TGTGCCACCAGCAGAGACGAAGGGGGCGGCAGGGCCCCTCGGTTGGACACCTTC.

The chain couples TRBV5-1 to TRBJ1-1; D gene uncertain. The V gene lost 5 bases and the J gene lost 1 base, with 15 bases spanning the gap. The CDR3 runs to 15 residues. CDR1 and CDR2 (germline): SGHRS, YFSETQ. CDR3 nucleotides: TGCGCCAGCAGAAAAGATCCGACGGGGAACACTGAAGCTTTCTTT. It is translated as CASRKDPTGNTEAFF.

V is TRBV7-3 and J is TRBJ2-3; D possibly corresponds to TRBD1 (6 bases). The V end lost 5 bases, the J end lost 5 bases, and 14 bases lay between the germline ends. Germline loops: CDR1 SGHTA, CDR2 FQGTGA. The CDR3 totals 14 residues. CDR3 residues: CASSPDLGGDTQYF. Here the CDR3 DNA reads TGTGCCAGCAGCCCCGATCTAGGGGGAGATACGCAGTATTTT.

The V gene is TRBV28, the J gene TRBJ1-1; D ambiguous. The CDR3 sequence is 14 residues long. Trimming left V 6 bases short and J 1 base short, with 12 bases between. From germline, CDR1 is MDHEN and CDR2 SYDVKM. CDR3 DNA: TGTGCCAGCAGCTCCCCGCGGGGGAACACTGAAGCTTTCTTT. It translates to CASSSPRGNTEAFF.

V is TRBV30 and J is TRBJ2-7; D might be TRBD1 (5 bases). The V end lost 0 bases, the J end lost 6 bases, and 9 bases lay between the germline ends. In germline, CDR1 is GTSNPN, CDR2 SVGIG (reference sequence). The CDR3 consists of 12 residues. This chain's CDR3 is CAWSVYRPEQYF. CDR3 bases: TGTGCCTGGAGTGTCTACAGGCCCGAGCAGTACTTC. Supplemented by reference TRBV30 and TRBJ2-7, the full variable domain reads SQTIHQWPATLVQPVGSPLSLECTVEGTSNPNLYWYRQAAGRGLQLLFYSVGIGQISSEVPQNLSASRPQDRQFILSSKKLLLSDSGFYLCAWSVYRPEQYFGPGTRLTVT.

This chain connects TRBV28 to TRBJ1-5; TRBD1 matches at 11 bases. The V gene's germline CDR1 is MDHEN and CDR2 SYDVKM. The CDR3 consists of 19 residues. Trimming at V came to 4 bases and at J to 1 base, leaving 12 bases not matched to a gene. The CDR3 here is CASSSPLGQGDQSNQPQHF. As DNA, the CDR3 is TGTGCCAGCAGTTCACCGCTGGGACAGGGGGATCAAAGCAATCAGCCCCAGCATTTT.

This sequence joins TRBV28 and TRBJ1-4, with D maybe TRBD1 (5 bases). The CDR3 totals 15 residues. The ends were cut back, 0 bases at V and 5 bases at J, with 10 bases in the middle. Germline V lookup: CDR1 MDHEN, CDR2 SYDVKM. The chain's CDR3 is CASSLWGRENEKLFF. As DNA, the CDR3 is TGTGCCAGCAGTTTATGGGGCAGGGAAAATGAAAAACTGTTTTTT.

This chain joins TRBV4-1 and TRBJ2-7; 10 bases map to TRBD2. This CDR3 region has 16 residues. Losses at the gene ends were 0 bases for V and 1 base for J; bases not matched to a gene: 3. CDR1 MGHRA and CDR2 YSYEKL come from the germline V gene. The CDR3 reads CASSQEEAGGSYEQYF. The CDR3 nucleotides are TGCGCCAGCAGCCAAGAGGAAGCGGGAGGGTCCTACGAGCAGTACTTC.

The chain links TRBV28 to TRBJ1-5; D not resolved. V lost 3 bases, J lost 7 bases, and 13 bases lay in between. The germline V gene encodes CDR1 MDHEN and CDR2 SYDVKM. This CDR3 spans 14 amino acids. This chain's CDR3 is CASSLGGSVQPQHF. Here the CDR3 DNA reads TGTGCCAGCAGTTTGGGAGGTTCGGTCCAGCCCCAGCATTTT.

This clone has only a few counts. The CDR3 DNA reads as TGTGCCAGCAGCCAAGACGGGCTAGCGGGATTCTATGAGCAGTTCTTC. This gives the protein CASSQDGLAGFYEQFF. This chain links TRBV14 with TRBJ2-1, with 9 nucleotides matching TRBD2. Trimming cost V 0 bases and J 8 bases; bases outside gene matches: 8. CDR1 and CDR2 from the germline V gene are SGHDN and FVKESK. The CDR3 runs to 16 residues.

In its sample, this clone was seen once. Here the CDR3 DNA reads TGTGCCAGCTCACCAAGGGGACAGGGAGACACTGAAGCTTTCTTT. It specifies CASSPRGQGDTEAFF. The chain recombines TRBV18 with TRBJ1-1, with 9 bases that match TRBD1. V trimming: 2 bases; J trimming: 3 bases; junction bases outside the gene matches: 4. Germline assignment: CDR1 KGHSH and CDR2 LQKENI. This CDR3 spans 15 amino acids.

A note on this clone: The junction departs from the called germline gene at one end, perhaps through a read error. The V call is TRBV10-1, the J call TRBJ2-7; 15 bases are shared with TRBD2. This CDR3 has 14 amino acids. In germline, CDR1 is WNHNN, CDR2 SYGVQD (reference sequence). The CDR3 here is CASSEGTSGRNKSF. The CDR3 DNA reads as TGCGCCAGCAGTGAGGGGACTAGCGGGAGGAATAAGAGCTTC.

V usage is TRBV2 and J usage is TRBJ2-7; 7 bases are a match to TRBD2. V dropped 6 bases and J dropped 1; count of bases not matched to a gene: 6. The CDR3 consists of 14 residues. In germline, CDR1 is SNHLY, CDR2 FYNNEI. The chain's CDR3 is CASRSGAGSYEQYF. The CDR3, as DNA: TGTGCCAGCAGGAGCGGGGCCGGGTCCTACGAGCAGTACTTC.

The chain carries TRBV30 and TRBJ2-1, with 8 nucleotides matching TRBD2. The CDR3 runs 13 residues. The junction had 5 bases not matched to a gene; V was cut back by 3 bases and J by 7 bases. Germline V lookup: CDR1 GTSNPN, CDR2 SVGIG (reference sequence). In DNA, the CDR3 is TGTGCCTGGAGGAAGGGCGGGGGGAATGAGCAGTTCTTC. This gives the protein CAWRKGGGNEQFF.

V is TRBV28 and J is TRBJ2-7; TRBD1 is a possible D gene (6 bases). Germline CDR1 and CDR2: MDHEN and SYDVKM. The CDR3 spans 14 residues. Between the trimmed V and J ends, which lost 6 bases and 6 bases, there was a span of 18 bases. The CDR3 sequence is CASSEIGGSGEQYF. In DNA, the CDR3 is TGTGCCAGCAGCGAGATAGGGGGATCGGGCGAGCAGTACTTC.

V gene TRBV28 combines with J gene TRBJ2-7; 14 bases match TRBD2. V shed 5 bases and J 9 bases; nucleotides not matched to a gene: 15. This CDR3 spans 17 amino acids. Per the germline V gene, CDR1 is MDHEN and CDR2 is SYDVKM. The CDR3 coding sequence is TGTGCCAGCAGTCCCTCCGACACCGGGACTAGCGGGAGAGGGCAGTACTTC. Translated, it gives CASSPSDTGTSGRGQYF.

This chain uses TRBV30 with TRBJ1-5; D gene unclear. The CDR3 is made up of 14 amino acids. The germline V and J ends were trimmed by 1 base and 9 bases, with 16 bases remaining between them. CDR1 is GTSNPN, CDR2 SVGIG, per germline (reference sequence). CDR3 residues: CAWSARRLDRPQHF. In DNA form, the CDR3 reads TGTGCCTGGAGTGCCCGCAGGCTCGATCGGCCCCAGCATTTT.

The V gene is TRBV19, the J gene TRBJ1-1, with TRBD1 matching over 10 bases. Germline CDR1 reads LNHDA; CDR2 reads SQIVND (reference sequence). This CDR3 comprises 14 residues. V lost 10 bases and J lost 9; bases outside the gene matches: 14. The CDR3 DNA sequence: TGTGCCACCTTCTACCCCGGGACAGGGGTCAAAGCTTTCTTT. Translation gives CATFYPGTGVKAFF.

The chain uses TRBV7-9 and TRBJ2-7, with 10 bases that match TRBD2. The germline CDR1 and CDR2 sequences are SEHNR and FQNEAQ (reference sequence). After removal of 4 bases from V and 2 bases from J, the junction contained 11 bases not matched to a gene. This CDR3 comprises 17 residues. The CDR3 region is CASSSSLGLAGAYEQYF. DNA of the CDR3: TGTGCCAGCAGCTCCAGCTTGGGGCTAGCGGGAGCCTACGAGCAGTACTTC.